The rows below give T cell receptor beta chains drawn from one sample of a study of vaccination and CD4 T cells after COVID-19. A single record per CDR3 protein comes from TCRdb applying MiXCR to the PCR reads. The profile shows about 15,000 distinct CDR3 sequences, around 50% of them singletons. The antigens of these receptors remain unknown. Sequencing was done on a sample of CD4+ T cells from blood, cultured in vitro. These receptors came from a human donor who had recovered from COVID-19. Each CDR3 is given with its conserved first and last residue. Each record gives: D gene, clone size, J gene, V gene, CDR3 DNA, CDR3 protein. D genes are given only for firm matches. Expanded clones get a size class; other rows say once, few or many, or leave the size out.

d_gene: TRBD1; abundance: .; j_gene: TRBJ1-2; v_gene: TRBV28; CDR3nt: TGTGCCAGCAGCCTCTATGGACAGGGGAACTATGGCTACACCTTC; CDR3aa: CASSLYGQGNYGYTF
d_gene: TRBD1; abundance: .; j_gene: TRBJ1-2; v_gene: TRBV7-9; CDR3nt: TGTGCCAGCAGCGCCCCAGGGGGTAGGAACTATGGCTACACCTTC; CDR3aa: CASSAPGGRNYGYTF
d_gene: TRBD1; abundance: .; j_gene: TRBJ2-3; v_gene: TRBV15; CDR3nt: TGTGCCACCAGCAGAGGTTCCGGTAGGGGGCTGGCGGCCCGGGATACGCAGTATTTT; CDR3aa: CATSRGSGRGLAARDTQYF
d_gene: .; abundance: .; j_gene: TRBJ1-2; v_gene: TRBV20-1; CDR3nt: TGCAGTGCTAGCGGGACCCGAGGTCAGGGTCGCCCTGGCTACACCTTC; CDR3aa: CSASGTRGQGRPGYTF
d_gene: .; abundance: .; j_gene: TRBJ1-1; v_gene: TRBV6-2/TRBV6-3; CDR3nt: TGTGCCAGCAGATCCCAGGAGATGAACACTGAAGCTTTCTTT; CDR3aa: CASRSQEMNTEAFF
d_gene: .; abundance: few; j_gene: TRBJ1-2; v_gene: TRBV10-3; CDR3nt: TGTGCCATCAGTGATCCCCGCAGCGCTGCAGACGGGCACACCTTC; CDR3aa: CAISDPRSAADGHTF
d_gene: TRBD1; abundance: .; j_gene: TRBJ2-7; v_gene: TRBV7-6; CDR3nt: TGTGCCAGCAGCCTAATGACAGGGGCAGGCTACGAGCAGTACTTC; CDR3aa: CASSLMTGAGYEQYF
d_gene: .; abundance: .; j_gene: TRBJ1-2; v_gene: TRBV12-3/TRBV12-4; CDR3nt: TGTGCCAGCAGTCCCCGGACAGTAACGTATGGCTACACCTTC; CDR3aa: CASSPRTVTYGYTF
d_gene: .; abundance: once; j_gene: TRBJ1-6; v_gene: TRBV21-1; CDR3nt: TGTGCCAGCGATTCAACGTGGGGTTTCAATTCACCCCTCCACTTT; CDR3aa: CASDSTWGFNSPLHF
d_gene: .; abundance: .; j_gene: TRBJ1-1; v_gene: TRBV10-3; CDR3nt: TGTGCCATCAGGGAGATGAACACTGAAGCTTTCTTT; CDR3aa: CAIREMNTEAFF
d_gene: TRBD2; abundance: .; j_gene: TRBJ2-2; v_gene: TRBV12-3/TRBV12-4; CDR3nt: TGTGCCAGCAGCCCTGGACTAGCGGGAGGGCTCACCGGGGAGCTGTTTTTT; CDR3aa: CASSPGLAGGLTGELFF
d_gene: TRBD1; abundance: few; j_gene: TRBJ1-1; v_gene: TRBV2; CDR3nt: TGTGCCAGCGGGGGACAGTTGAACACTGAAGCTTTCTTT; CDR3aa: CASGGQLNTEAFF
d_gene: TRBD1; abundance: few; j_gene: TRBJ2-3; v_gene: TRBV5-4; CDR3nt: TGTGCCAGCAGCTTACGACAGGGGGGTTACACAGATACGCAGTATTTT; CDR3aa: CASSLRQGGYTDTQYF
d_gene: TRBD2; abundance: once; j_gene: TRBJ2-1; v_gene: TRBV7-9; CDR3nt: TGTGCCAGCAGCGACGATAGCGGGAGGGCCGAGTTCTTC; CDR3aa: CASSDDSGRAEFF
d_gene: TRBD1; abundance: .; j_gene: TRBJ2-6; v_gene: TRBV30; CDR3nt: TGTGCCTGGAATCAAAGGGGGACAGGGGGTTCGGGGGCCAACGTCCTGACTTTC; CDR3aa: CAWNQRGTGGSGANVLTF
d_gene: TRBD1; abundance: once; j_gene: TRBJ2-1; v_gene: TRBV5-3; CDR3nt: TGTGCCAGCAGCTTGGCCCGGGACAGGACCTACAATGAGCAGTTCTTC; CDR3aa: CASSLARDRTYNEQFF
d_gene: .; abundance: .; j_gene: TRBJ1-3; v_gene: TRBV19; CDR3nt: TGTGCGGGGGGGATCGGAAACACCATATATTTT; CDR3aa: CAGGIGNTIYF
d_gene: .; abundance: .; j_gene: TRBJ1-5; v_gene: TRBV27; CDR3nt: TGTGCCAGCAGTTTATCAGGGGGATTTACTCAGCCCCAGCATTTT; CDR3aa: CASSLSGGFTQPQHF
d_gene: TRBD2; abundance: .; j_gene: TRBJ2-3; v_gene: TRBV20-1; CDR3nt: TGCAGTGCTGGAATAGCGGGAGATGCAGATACGCAGTATTTT; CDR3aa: CSAGIAGDADTQYF
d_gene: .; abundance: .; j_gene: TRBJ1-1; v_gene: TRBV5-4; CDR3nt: TGTGCCAGCAGCCGTCGGGGGGGGGTCATATCGACTGAAGCTTTCTTT; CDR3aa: CASSRRGGVISTEAFF
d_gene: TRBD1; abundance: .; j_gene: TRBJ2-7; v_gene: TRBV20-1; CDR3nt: TGCAGTGCGGACGGACAGGCCAGGGGCTCCTACGAGCAGTACTTC; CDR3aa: CSADGQARGSYEQYF
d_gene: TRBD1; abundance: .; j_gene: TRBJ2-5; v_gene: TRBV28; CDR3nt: TGTGCCAGCAGTCCCGGGACAGCACTGGAGACCCAGTACTTC; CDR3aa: CASSPGTALETQYF
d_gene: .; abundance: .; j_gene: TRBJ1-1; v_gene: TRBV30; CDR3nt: TGTGCCAGCCAGGGTGAGACTGAAGCTTTCTTT; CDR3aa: CASQGETEAFF
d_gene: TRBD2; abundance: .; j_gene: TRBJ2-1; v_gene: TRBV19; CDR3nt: TGTGCCAGTACCTCGAGAGGGACTAGCGGGGGTCGGAATGAGCAGTTCTTC; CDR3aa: CASTSRGTSGGRNEQFF
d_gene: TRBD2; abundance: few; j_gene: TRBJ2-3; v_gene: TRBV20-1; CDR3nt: TGCAGTGCTTTTCTAGCGGAGCGCACAGATACGCAGTATTTT; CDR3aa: CSAFLAERTDTQYF
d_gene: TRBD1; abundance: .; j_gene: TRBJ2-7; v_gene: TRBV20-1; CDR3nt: TGCAGTGCTAGAGTCACAGGGGTGGGCGAGCAGTACTTC; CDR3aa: CSARVTGVGEQYF
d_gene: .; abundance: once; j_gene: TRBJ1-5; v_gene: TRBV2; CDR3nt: TGTGCCAGCAGTGAGTCTACAGGGAATCAGCCCCAGCATTTT; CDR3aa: CASSESTGNQPQHF
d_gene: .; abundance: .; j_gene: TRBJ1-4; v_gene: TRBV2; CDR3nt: TGTGCCAGCAGGGACCGTCCTGCCGGGGAAAAACTGTTTTTT; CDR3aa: CASRDRPAGEKLFF
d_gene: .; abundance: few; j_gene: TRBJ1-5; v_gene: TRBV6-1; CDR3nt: TGTGCCAGCAGTGAATGGGGGGGTCAGCCCCAGCATTTT; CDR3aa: CASSEWGGQPQHF
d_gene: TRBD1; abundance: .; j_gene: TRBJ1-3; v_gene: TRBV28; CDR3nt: TGTGCCAGCAGCCTTCCGGGACAGGGAACCCACTCTGGAAACACCATATATTTT; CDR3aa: CASSLPGQGTHSGNTIYF
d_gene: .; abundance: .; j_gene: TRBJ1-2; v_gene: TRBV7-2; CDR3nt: TGTGCCAGCAGCTTCAACTATGGCTACACCTTC; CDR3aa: CASSFNYGYTF
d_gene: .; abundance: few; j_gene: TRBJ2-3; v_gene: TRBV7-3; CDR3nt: TGTGCCAGCAGCGAACGGAACACAGATACGCAGTATTTT; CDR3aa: CASSERNTDTQYF
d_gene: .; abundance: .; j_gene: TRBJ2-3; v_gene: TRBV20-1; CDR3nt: TGCAGTGCCCCGTCAGGGAAACGAGATACGCAGTATTTT; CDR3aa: CSAPSGKRDTQYF
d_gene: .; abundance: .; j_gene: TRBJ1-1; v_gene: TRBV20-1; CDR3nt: TGCAGTGCTTGTCCGGCAGGGAACACTGAAGCTTTCTTT; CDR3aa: CSACPAGNTEAFF